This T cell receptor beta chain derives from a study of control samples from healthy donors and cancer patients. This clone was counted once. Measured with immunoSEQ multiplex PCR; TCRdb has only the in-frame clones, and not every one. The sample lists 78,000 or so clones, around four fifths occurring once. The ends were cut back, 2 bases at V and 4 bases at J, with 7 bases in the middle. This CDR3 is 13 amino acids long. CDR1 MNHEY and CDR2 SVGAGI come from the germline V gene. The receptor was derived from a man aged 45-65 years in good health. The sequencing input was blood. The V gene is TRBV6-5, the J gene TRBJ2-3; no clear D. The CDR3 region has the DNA TGTGCCAGCAGTTACCGTGTCGCAGATACGCAGTATTTT. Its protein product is CASSYRVADTQYF.